These 29 T cell receptor beta chains were sequenced from one sample in a study of blood T cell repertoires in COVID-19. Produced via immunoSEQ multiplex PCR; TCRdb's table is partial and in-frame only. Of fewer than 250,000 clones in the sample, about 80% are singletons; the top ten hold under 3%. Sequenced input: peripheral blood. The receptors were sampled from a woman in her forties with active or convalescent COVID-19.

This chain connects TRBV4-1 to TRBJ2-1; D perhaps matches TRBD2 (6 bases). The CDR3 is 16 amino acids. CDR1 and CDR2 (germline): MGHRA, YSYEKL. Trimming left V 0 bases short and J 3 bases short, with 12 bases between. As DNA, the CDR3 is TGCGCCAGCAGCCAAGATCTAGGCGGGAACTACAATGAGCAGTTCTTC. Its protein is CASSQDLGGNYNEQFF.

This chain uses TRBV4-3 with TRBJ2-2, with 10 bases lining up with TRBD1. CDR1 is LGHNA and CDR2 is YSLEER in the germline V gene. There are 16 residues in the CDR3. After removal of 3 bases from V and 8 bases from J, the junction contained 9 bases not matched to a gene. The CDR3 DNA reads as TGCGCCAGCAGCCACACCGGGACAGGGGTGGGTGGGGAGCTGTTTTTT. Protein product: CASSHTGTGVGGELFF.

The CDR3 region has the DNA TGTGCCAACTCCCTTTCCGAGGCCGGGGAGCTGTTTTTT. Translated: CANSLSEAGELFF. The genes are TRBV6-6 and TRBJ2-2; D is ambiguous. CDR3 length equals 13 residues. Trimming removed 10 bases from V and 6 bases from J, with 15 bases in between. From germline, CDR1 is MNHNY and CDR2 SVGAGI (reference sequence).

The chain is built from TRBV2 and TRBJ1-5, with D possibly TRBD1 on 6 matching bases. Germline V CDR1 and CDR2: SNHLY, FYNNEI. Trimming pared 5 bases from V and 0 bases from J, leaving 11 bases between. The CDR3 covers 15 residues. This CDR3 reads CASSLQGYSNQPQHF. For the CDR3, the DNA is TGTGCCAGCAGTTTGCAGGGGTATAGCAATCAGCCCCAGCATTTT.

The V call is TRBV7-9, the J call TRBJ2-1; tentative D call: TRBD2 (5 bases). The V end lost 5 bases, the J end lost 7 bases, and 9 bases lay between the germline ends. The CDR3 contains 12 residues. CDR1 is SEHNR, CDR2 FQNEAQ, per germline (reference sequence). The CDR3 coding sequence is TGTGCCAGCAGCCTTCCGGGGAATGAGCAGTTCTTC. Protein sequence: CASSLPGNEQFF.

V is TRBV28 and J is TRBJ1-1; no firm D call. Germline CDR1 and CDR2: MDHEN and SYDVKM. Trimming cost V 2 bases and J 0 bases, with 7 bases left between them. This CDR3 contains 14 residues. The CDR3 bases are TGTGCCAGCAGTTTACCCCCCATGAACACTGAAGCTTTCTTT. This codes for CASSLPPMNTEAFF.

About this clone: Additional DNA sequences in this sample encode the identical CDR3. The chain recombines TRBV20-1 with TRBJ2-7; a possible D gene is TRBD2 (5 bases). The CDR3 totals 11 residues. Germline values: CDR1 DFQATT, CDR2 SNEGSKA (reference sequence). The ends were cut back, 3 bases at V and 5 bases at J, with 8 bases in the middle. CDR3 amino acids: CSASSGHEQYF. For the CDR3, the DNA is TGCAGTGCTAGCAGCGGACACGAGCAGTACTTC.

The V gene is TRBV29-1, the J gene TRBJ2-1, with D maybe TRBD1 (6 bases). V lost 3 bases, J lost 6 bases, and 15 bases lay in between. This CDR3 has 14 amino acids. CDR1 is SQVTM and CDR2 is ANQGSEA in the germline V gene. In nucleotides, the CDR3 is TGCAGCGTTGAGATCCAGGGGCGAACCAATGAGCAGTTCTTC. Amino acid sequence: CSVEIQGRTNEQFF.

This clone has just one count. The gene calls are TRBV27 and TRBJ2-3, with D tentatively TRBD2 (7 bases). This CDR3 spans 14 amino acids. CDR1 MNHEY and CDR2 SMNVEV come from the germline V gene (reference sequence). Trimming stripped 2 bases from V and 4 bases from J, with 10 bases between. The chain's CDR3 is CASSLGGAPDTQYF. CDR3 DNA: TGTGCCAGCAGTTTAGGGGGGGCCCCAGATACGCAGTATTTT.

The rearrangement links TRBV18 to TRBJ1-3; TRBD1 agrees at 9 bases. In germline, CDR1 is KGHSH, CDR2 LQKENI. Trimming took 4 bases from V and 0 from J; bases not matched to a gene: 7. The CDR3 spans 17 residues. The CDR3 loop is CASSRAQGAGSGNTIYF. The CDR3 nucleotides are TGTGCCAGCTCACGAGCACAGGGGGCAGGCTCTGGAAACACCATATATTTT.

The rearrangement uses TRBV3-1 (or the pseudogene TRBV3-2) and TRBJ1-2; possible D gene TRBD1, 6 bases. From germline, CDR1 is LGHDT and CDR2 YNNKEL (reference sequence). The CDR3 runs to 15 residues. The V end lost 2 bases, the J end lost 2 bases, and 12 bases lay between the germline ends. The CDR3 bases are TGTGCCAGCAGCCAAACGGACAGTTTCAACTATGGCTACACCTTC. Its protein product is CASSQTDSFNYGYTF.

The chain couples TRBV7-9 to TRBJ2-7; D is perhaps TRBD1 (6 bases). The germline V gene has CDR1 SEHNR and CDR2 FQNEAQ (reference sequence). V was shortened by 5 bases and J by 3 bases, with 17 bases between the two germline ends. CDR3 length: 15 residues. This chain's CDR3 is CASSPTTGIHYEQYF. The DNA of the CDR3 is TGTGCCAGCAGCCCCACCACAGGGATCCACTACGAGCAGTACTTC.

This clone was observed a handful of times. The V call is TRBV29-1, the J call TRBJ1-6, with 7 bases aligning to TRBD1. CDR3 length equals 15 residues. Germline V CDR1 and CDR2: SQVTM, ANQGSEA. After removal of 4 bases from V and 7 bases from J, the junction contained 10 bases not matched to a gene. Here the CDR3 DNA reads TGCAGCGTTGTTGGGGCAGGGGGGAAAAATTCACCCCTCCACTTT. Translated: CSVVGAGGKNSPLHF.

The V and J genes are TRBV6-5 and TRBJ2-7; D unresolved. The V end was cut by 2 bases, the J end by 4 bases, with 3 bases between. CDR3 length: 11 residues. Germline loops: CDR1 MNHEY, CDR2 SVGAGI. This chain's CDR3 is CASSYAYEQYF. As DNA, the CDR3 is TGTGCCAGCAGTTACGCGTACGAGCAGTACTTC.

This clone appeared many times. The chain joins TRBV28 to TRBJ2-1; 12 bases line up with TRBD2. Losses at the gene ends were 6 bases for V and 4 bases for J; bases not matched to a gene: 4. Germline V gene data show CDR1 as MDHEN and CDR2 as SYDVKM. CDR3 size: 15 residues. In DNA form, the CDR3 reads TGTGCCAGCAGAGAGACTAGCGGGGGTTACAATGAGCAGTTCTTC. As protein: CASRETSGGYNEQFF.

V usage is TRBV24-1 and J usage is TRBJ2-1; TRBD2 matches at 7 bases. Germline trimming cut 0 bases from V and 5 bases from J; bases unmatched to any gene: 6. The V gene's germline CDR1 is KGHDR and CDR2 SFDVKD. This CDR3 has 16 residues. CDR3 in amino acids: CATSDLHGTNNNEQFF. The CDR3 DNA reads TGTGCCACCAGTGATTTGCACGGGACTAACAACAATGAGCAGTTCTTC.

The rearrangement uses TRBV28 and TRBJ2-7, with 7 bases lining up with TRBD1. The germline V gene encodes CDR1 MDHEN and CDR2 SYDVKM. The trim removed 4 bases at V and 0 bases at J, leaving 12 bases unmatched. This CDR3 spans 17 amino acids. This CDR3 is CASSSVQTGRSSYEQYF. In nucleotides, the CDR3 is TGTGCCAGCAGTTCCGTCCAGACAGGGAGAAGCTCCTACGAGCAGTACTTC.

Only one count was recorded for this clone. The chain combines TRBV29-1 with TRBJ1-2, with D possibly TRBD1 on 6 matching bases. This CDR3 contains 14 residues. Trimming left V 6 bases short and J 6 bases short, with 20 bases between. Germline V gene lookup returns CDR1 SQVTM and CDR2 ANQGSEA. DNA of the CDR3: TGCAGCGTCGATAGACAGGACAAACGCGATGGCTACACCTTC. It is translated as CSVDRQDKRDGYTF.

The chain has TRBV28 and TRBJ1-2; the D is unclear. The CDR3 has 15 amino acids. Between the trimmed V and J ends, which lost 6 bases and 2 bases, there was a span of 16 bases. Germline CDR1 reads MDHEN; CDR2 reads SYDVKM. The CDR3 reads CASSLRTEVNYGYTF. The CDR3 DNA is TGTGCCAGCAGCCTCAGGACGGAGGTGAACTATGGCTACACCTTC.

This CDR3 reads CASRERTGGSYEQYF. As DNA, the CDR3 is TGTGCCAGCAGAGAACGGACAGGGGGCTCCTACGAGCAGTACTTC. V gene TRBV28 combines with J gene TRBJ2-7; the match to TRBD1 covers 10 bases. CDR3 size: 15 residues. Trimming removed 6 bases from V and 0 bases from J; junction bases left unmatched: 5. Germline values: CDR1 MDHEN, CDR2 SYDVKM.

This chain links TRBV24-1 with TRBJ2-1, with TRBD2 matching over 7 bases. The CDR3 covers 15 residues. Germline CDR1 reads KGHDR; CDR2 reads SFDVKD. Trimming removed 1 base from V and 2 bases from J; junction bases left unmatched: 1. CDR3: CATSDLRGAYNEQFF. For the CDR3, the DNA is TGTGCCACCAGTGATTTACGGGGGGCCTACAATGAGCAGTTCTTC.

This clone turned up a few times. This chain connects TRBV24-1 to TRBJ1-4, with TRBD1 matching over 9 bases. CDR3 length: 15 amino acids. Germline trimming cut 4 bases from V and 7 bases from J; bases unmatched to any gene: 6. Germline CDR1 and CDR2: KGHDR and SFDVKD. CDR3 in DNA: TGTGCCACCAGTGAACAGGGACAGGGAGGTGAAAAACTGTTTTTT. This gives the protein CATSEQGQGGEKLFF.

The V call is TRBV4-1, the J call TRBJ2-7; D might be TRBD1 (6 bases). There are 16 residues in the CDR3. The V gene lost 4 bases and the J gene lost 2 bases, with 18 bases spanning the gap. Germline V lookup: CDR1 MGHRA, CDR2 YSYEKL. DNA for the CDR3: TGCGCCAGCAGCCCGGACAGATCACTACTAGCCTACGAGCAGTACTTC. It yields the protein CASSPDRSLLAYEQYF.

This rearrangement joins TRBV27 to TRBJ1-5, with D possibly matching TRBD1 (6 bases). CDR3 length: 15 amino acids. V was shortened by 5 bases and J by 1 base, with 12 bases between the two germline ends. The germline CDR1 and CDR2 sequences are MNHEY and SMNVEV (reference sequence). The CDR3 coding sequence is TGTGCCAGCAGTGTGAAGGGGGAAAGCAATCAGCCCCAGCATTTT. Encoded protein: CASSVKGESNQPQHF.

This chain connects TRBV10-3 to TRBJ2-5, with D possibly matching TRBD2 (6 bases). CDR1 is ENHRY, CDR2 SYGVKD, per germline. Trimming left V 3 bases short and J 3 bases short, with 11 bases between. The CDR3 sequence is 14 residues long. The CDR3 here is CAISEGRREETQYF. The CDR3 DNA reads TGTGCCATCAGTGAAGGGCGGAGGGAAGAGACCCAGTACTTC.

CDR3 in amino acids: CASSQDARDRVEQYF. The CDR3 DNA reads as TGTGCCAGCAGCCAAGATGCCCGGGACAGGGTCGAACAGTACTTC. The chain employs TRBV3-1 (or the pseudogene TRBV3-2) and TRBJ2-7; 9 positions match TRBD1. Per germline, CDR1 LGHDT and CDR2 YNNKEL (reference sequence). V lost 0 bases and J lost 10; bases outside the gene matches: 10. This CDR3 contains 15 residues.

The chain uses TRBV30 and TRBJ1-5; D remains unclear. Germline CDR1 GTSNPN, CDR2 SVGIG (reference sequence). Trimming stripped 5 bases from V and 6 bases from J, with 11 bases between. This CDR3 contains 12 residues. As DNA, the CDR3 is TGTGCCTGGTCTGAGCCGCCTCAGCCCCAGCATTTT. As protein: CAWSEPPQPQHF.

The V call is TRBV5-1, the J call TRBJ1-2; 7 bases map to TRBD1. V shed 3 bases and J 6 bases; nucleotides not matched to a gene: 11. CDR1 is SGHRS and CDR2 is YFSETQ in the germline V gene. The length of the CDR3 is 15 residues. Written as DNA, the CDR3 is TGCGCCAGCAGCTCTCGGACAGGCTGGGCCGATGGCTACACCTTC. This translates into CASSSRTGWADGYTF.

The CDR3 DNA follows: TGTGCCAGCGGACCAACTAGCGTCGACGAGCAGTACTTC. Its protein product is CASGPTSVDEQYF. The chain joins TRBV11-3 to TRBJ2-7; TRBD2 agrees at 7 bases. J was trimmed by 5 bases and V by 8 bases; bases with no gene match: 9. CDR1 SGHNT and CDR2 YENEEA come from the germline V gene. CDR3 length: 13 residues. The entire variable domain, with the rest obtained from reference TRBV11-3 and TRBJ2-7, is as follows: EAGVVQSPRYKIIEKKQPVAFWCNPISGHNTLYWYLQNLGQGPELLIRYENEEAVDDSQLPKDRFSAERLKGVDSTLKIQPAELGDSAVYLCASGPTSVDEQYFGPGTRLTVT.